Here is one T cell receptor beta chain with its context. Its specificity is unknown. Method: immunoSEQ multiplex PCR; TCRdb's copy keeps in-frame clones and lacks some. The profile shows 60,000 to 75,000 clones, 70% to 90% of them singletons. These data come from a study of lymphopenia after photon versus proton radiotherapy. Study findings and constraints: Larger post-nadir TCR diversity loss correlated inversely with survival in deceased patients. Survival link was tested only in deceased patients; proton benefit remains a possibility. Post-nadir diversity loss with photons came from oligoclonal expansion, particularly CD8+ Temra cells. Under photons, naive T cells and diversity fell while effector/memory populations rose.

The CDR3 length is 14 residues. V was pared by 7 bases and J by 0 bases, with 13 bases between. CDR1 is MNHNY, CDR2 SVGAGI, per germline (reference sequence). The gene calls are TRBV6-6 and TRBJ2-7; D gene unclear. The clonotype was recovered from a man aged 40-49 years with gastric cancer. Sequencing was performed on peripheral blood, taken from a patient treated with photon-based radiotherapy. The CDR3 loop is CASNGFSASYEQYF. CDR3 nucleotide sequence: TGTGCCAGCAACGGCTTCTCAGCCTCCTACGAGCAGTACTTC.